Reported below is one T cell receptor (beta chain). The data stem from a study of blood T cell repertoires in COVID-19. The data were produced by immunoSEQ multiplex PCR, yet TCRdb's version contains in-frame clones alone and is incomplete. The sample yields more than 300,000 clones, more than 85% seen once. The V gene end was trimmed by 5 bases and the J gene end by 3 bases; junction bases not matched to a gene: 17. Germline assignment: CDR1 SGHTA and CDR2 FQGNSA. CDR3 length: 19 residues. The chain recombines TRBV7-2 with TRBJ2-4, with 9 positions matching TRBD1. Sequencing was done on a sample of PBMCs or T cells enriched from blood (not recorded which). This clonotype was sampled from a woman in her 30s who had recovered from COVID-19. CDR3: CASSNDPGTGSPSKNIQYF. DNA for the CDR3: TGTGCCAGCAGCAACGACCCCGGGACAGGGAGCCCGAGCAAAAACATTCAGTACTTC.